This T cell receptor (beta chain) stems from a study of cytomegalovirus exposure and HLA in healthy donors. Regarding the study as a whole: Presence/absence analyses supposed approximately even sequencing depth among donors.

Germline V CDR1 and CDR2: SGHNT, YENEEA. The CDR3 sequence is 15 residues long. V lost 0 bases, J lost 0 bases, and 2 bases stayed unmatched. The PCR contained 60 Vbeta and 13 Jbeta primers. TCRdb's copy holds only in-frame clones and misses some; the assay was immunoSEQ multiplex PCR. The sample includes a few hundred thousand clones, roughly 80% of them seen just once. Points on this clone: Its antigen is still unknown.

This chain connects TRBV11-3 to TRBJ2-7, with 7 positions matching TRBD2. Sequenced sample: PBMCs. The sequence was collected from a man aged 30 to 39 in good health and CMV-seronegative. The CDR3 protein is CASSLDGEGSYEQYF. The CDR3 nucleotides read TGTGCCAGCAGCTTAGATGGGGAGGGCTCCTACGAGCAGTACTTC.